The rows below give T cell receptor beta chains drawn from one sample of a study of cytomegalovirus exposure and HLA in healthy donors. Clones were sequenced by immunoSEQ multiplex PCR, and TCRdb holds only the in-frame ones, with some missing. This sample has 210,000 or so clones, with around four fifths found just once. Sequencing was done on a sample of PBMCs. The receptors come from a boy aged 2 to 9 in good health and CMV-seronegative. CDR3s include the opening cysteine and the closing phenylalanine or tryptophan. D genes are given only for firm matches. Rows may omit the clone size; those that give it use once, few, many or a size class.

cdr3_length,v_call,clone_size,d_call,j_call,cdr3_aa,cdr3_nt
17,TRBV18,once,TRBD1,TRBJ1-5,CASSDGQGLYSNQPQHF,TGTGCCAGCTCAGATGGACAGGGACTTTATAGCAATCAGCCCCAGCATTTT
15,TRBV25-1,.,.,TRBJ2-5,CASSEYWEGGETQYF,TGTGCCAGCAGTGAATACTGGGAGGGGGGAGAGACCCAGTACTTC
14,TRBV19,.,TRBD1,TRBJ1-2,CASSIAEGARGYTF,TGTGCCAGTAGTATAGCGGAGGGGGCGCGAGGCTACACCTTC
15,TRBV7-6,.,TRBD1,TRBJ1-5,CASSSGQGGYQPQHF,TGTGCCAGCAGCTCCGGACAGGGTGGTTATCAGCCCCAGCATTTT
15,TRBV7-2,.,.,TRBJ2-5,CASSSAAWYQETQYF,TGTGCCAGCAGCTCTGCGGCCTGGTACCAAGAGACCCAGTACTTC
15,TRBV5-1,once,.,TRBJ1-2,CASSLEGDGIYGYTF,TGCGCCAGCAGCTTGGAGGGGGATGGGATCTATGGCTACACCTTC
16,TRBV6-4,.,TRBD1,TRBJ1-1,CASSAVPGQAHTEAFF,TGTGCCAGCAGTGCGGTACCGGGACAGGCTCACACTGAAGCTTTCTTT
15,TRBV5-6,.,.,TRBJ2-5,CASSSVTGDQETQYF,TGTGCCAGCAGCTCGGTGACAGGAGATCAAGAGACCCAGTACTTC
13,TRBV2,.,.,TRBJ1-1,CASSESADSEAFF,TGTGCCAGCAGTGAATCCGCGGACAGTGAAGCTTTCTTT
13,TRBV7-6,.,.,TRBJ2-3,CASSLVRGDTQYF,TGTGCCAGCAGCTTAGTTAGGGGAGATACGCAGTATTTT
13,TRBV30,.,.,TRBJ2-1,CAWGPSFGNEQFF,TGTGCCTGGGGCCCTAGCTTCGGTAATGAGCAGTTCTTC
14,TRBV7-6,.,.,TRBJ1-1,CASSSSKGGTEAFF,TGTGCCAGCAGCTCGTCAAAAGGAGGAACTGAAGCTTTCTTT
14,TRBV19,.,TRBD1,TRBJ2-7,CASSTPGQGFKQYF,TGTGCCAGTAGTACCCCGGGACAGGGCTTCAAGCAGTACTTC
13,TRBV6-5,few,.,TRBJ1-2,CASSRQINYGYTF,TGTGCCAGCAGTCGACAGATTAACTATGGCTACACCTTC
16,TRBV19,.,TRBD2,TRBJ2-1,CASSRLAGGPRHEQFF,TGTGCCAGTAGCAGACTAGCGGGAGGACCACGGCATGAGCAGTTCTTC
12,TRBV9,.,.,TRBJ2-1,CASKGDSNEQFF,TGTGCCAGCAAAGGGGATTCCAATGAGCAGTTCTTC
13,TRBV6-1,.,TRBD1,TRBJ1-5,CATSGTGNQPQHF,TGTGCCACCTCCGGGACAGGAAATCAGCCCCAGCATTTT
15,TRBV5-1,.,.,TRBJ1-2,CASSLFLGAQNGYTF,TGCGCCAGCAGCTTGTTTCTGGGGGCGCAAAATGGCTACACCTTC
15,TRBV18,.,TRBD1,TRBJ2-7,CASSLQGARWDEQYF,TGTGCCAGCTCCCTGCAGGGGGCGAGATGGGACGAGCAGTACTTC
14,TRBV15,.,TRBD1,TRBJ2-7,CATSRGGGGYEQYF,TGTGCCACCAGCAGAGGAGGGGGCGGATACGAGCAGTACTTC
15,TRBV6-5,.,.,TRBJ1-5,CASSVPQGSNQPQHF,TGTGCCAGCAGTGTCCCACAGGGCTCAAATCAGCCCCAGCATTTT
13,TRBV30,.,.,TRBJ1-5,CACSDTGNQPQHF,TGTGCCTGCTCGGACACCGGGAATCAGCCCCAGCATTTT
14,TRBV5-1,few,.,TRBJ2-7,CASTLGGRDYEQYF,TGCGCCAGCACCTTAGGGGGTAGAGATTACGAGCAGTACTTC
13,TRBV6-1,.,TRBD1,TRBJ2-7,CATPGQGSYEQYF,TGTGCCACCCCGGGACAGGGTTCCTACGAGCAGTACTTC
13,TRBV7-9,.,.,TRBJ2-2,CASTWEATGELFF,TGTGCCTCTACCTGGGAGGCCACCGGGGAGCTGTTTTTT
15,TRBV10-1,.,.,TRBJ1-2,CASSESGRLACGYTF,TGCGCCAGCAGTGAAAGCGGCAGGTTGGCGTGTGGCTACACCTTC
13,TRBV29-1,once,TRBD2,TRBJ2-7,CSVSLAGANEQYF,TGCAGCGTTTCCCTAGCGGGAGCTAACGAGCAGTACTTC
16,TRBV5-3,.,TRBD1,TRBJ1-5,CATPGGRGLCNQPQHF,TGTGCCACCCCCGGGGGCAGGGGGCTTTGCAATCAGCCCCAGCATTTT
15,TRBV6-4,few,TRBD2,TRBJ2-3,CASSSLAGGADTQYF,TGTGCCAGCAGCTCACTAGCGGGAGGAGCAGATACGCAGTATTTT
15,TRBV13,once,TRBD1,TRBJ2-7,CASTPGQEGSYEQYF,TGTGCCAGCACACCAGGACAGGAAGGGTCCTACGAGCAGTACTTC
14,TRBV11-3,.,.,TRBJ2-1,CASSPSRLANEQFF,TGTGCCAGCAGCCCTTCTAGGTTAGCAAATGAGCAGTTCTTC
14,TRBV5-1,.,TRBD2,TRBJ2-1,CASRMEAGMGVQFF,TGCGCCAGCAGGATGGAAGCGGGGATGGGGGTACAGTTCTTC
15,TRBV2,.,TRBD1,TRBJ1-4,CASRETGITNEKLFF,TGTGCCAGCAGGGAGACAGGGATAACTAATGAAAAACTGTTTTTT
14,TRBV7-9,.,TRBD1,TRBJ2-1,CASSRTGLYNEQFF,TGTGCCAGCAGTAGGACAGGGTTGTACAATGAGCAGTTCTTC
14,TRBV19,once,.,TRBJ2-3,CAGSIVPRTDTQYF,TGTGCCGGTAGTATAGTTCCTCGCACAGATACGCAGTATTTT
16,TRBV18,.,TRBD1,TRBJ1-6,CASSPQGEPYNSPLHF,TGTGCCAGCTCACCCCAGGGGGAACCCTATAATTCACCCCTCCACTTT
14,TRBV30,.,TRBD1,TRBJ1-2,CAWSVHDRAYGYTF,TGTGCCTGGAGTGTACATGACAGGGCCTATGGCTACACCTTC
16,TRBV25-1,.,TRBD2,TRBJ2-3,CASSDGLAGRADTQYF,TGTGCCAGCAGTGATGGGTTGGCAGGGAGGGCAGATACGCAGTATTTT
17,TRBV4-1,.,.,TRBJ2-1,CASSWLGGMSSYNEQFF,TGCGCCAGCAGCTGGCTGGGCGGGATGAGCTCCTACAATGAGCAGTTCTTC
15,TRBV2,.,TRBD1,TRBJ2-7,CASRNDRGQNYEQYF,TGTGCCAGCAGAAATGACAGGGGGCAAAACTACGAGCAGTACTTC
14,TRBV7-2,.,TRBD2,TRBJ2-3,CASSFRLAGAAQYF,TGTGCCAGCAGCTTTCGGCTAGCGGGAGCCGCGCAGTATTTT
11,TRBV20-1,.,.,TRBJ1-1,CSASRDTEAFF,TGCAGTGCTTCTCGGGACACTGAAGCTTTCTTT
14,TRBV7-8,.,TRBD1,TRBJ2-7,CASSHRDSLTGQYF,TGTGCCAGCAGCCACCGGGACAGTCTGACTGGGCAGTACTTC
16,TRBV6-1,.,TRBD1,TRBJ1-3,CASSADRGTSGNTIYF,TGTGCCAGCAGTGCGGACAGGGGGACGAGTGGAAACACCATATATTTT
14,TRBV9,.,TRBD2,TRBJ2-7,CASSQDGGAVEQYF,TGTGCCAGCAGCCAAGACGGGGGGGCCGTCGAGCAGTACTTC
15,TRBV6-4,.,TRBD1,TRBJ1-1,CASSPQQGYGTEAFF,TGTGCCAGCAGTCCCCAACAGGGGTATGGGACTGAAGCTTTCTTT
16,TRBV4-1,once,TRBD1,TRBJ2-1,CASSQVRTGAHNEQFF,TGCGCCAGCAGCCAAGTGCGGACAGGGGCTCACAATGAGCAGTTCTTC
14,TRBV7-2,once,TRBD2,TRBJ2-1,CASSLAGRVNEQFF,TGTGCCAGCAGCTTAGCGGGGAGGGTCAACGAGCAGTTCTTC
13,TRBV6-6,.,.,TRBJ1-2,CASSYSGLYGYTF,TGTGCCAGCAGTTACTCCGGACTCTATGGCTACACCTTC
13,TRBV29-1,.,TRBD2,TRBJ2-1,CSVHSGGADEQFF,TGCAGCGTTCATAGCGGGGGGGCGGATGAGCAGTTCTTC
14,TRBV7-6,.,.,TRBJ2-7,CASSLLGSSYEQYF,TGTGCCAGCAGCTTACTGGGCAGCTCCTACGAGCAGTACTTC
18,TRBV4-1,.,TRBD2,TRBJ2-3,CASSPLRSGGQSTDTQYF,TGCGCCAGCAGCCCATTGAGGAGCGGGGGCCAAAGCACAGATACGCAGTATTTT
14,TRBV5-4,.,TRBD1,TRBJ2-3,CASSTGQNTDTQYF,TGTGCCAGCAGCACGGGACAGAACACAGATACGCAGTATTTT
15,TRBV7-3,.,.,TRBJ1-1,CASSLTEGRRTEAFF,TGTGCCAGCAGCTTAACGGAGGGAAGGAGGACTGAAGCTTTCTTT
15,TRBV6-5,.,TRBD1,TRBJ2-7,CASSYSLDRVGEQYF,TGTGCCAGCAGTTACTCGCTGGACAGGGTGGGGGAGCAGTACTTC
13,TRBV7-3,.,TRBD2,TRBJ2-3,CASTRGGTDTQYF,TGTGCCAGCACCCGGGGGGGTACAGATACGCAGTATTTT
13,TRBV27,once,.,TRBJ2-4,CASSFRVGNIQYF,TGTGCCAGCAGTTTCCGGGTAGGAAACATTCAGTACTTC
14,TRBV2,once,.,TRBJ1-4,CASSDRQGGRKLFF,TGTGCCAGCAGTGACAGGCAGGGAGGTAGAAAACTGTTTTTT